This T cell receptor (beta chain) was retrieved from a study of blood T cell repertoires in COVID-19. Germline-derived CDR1 and CDR2 are LNHDA and SQIVND (reference sequence). With 2 bases clipped from V and 4 bases from J, the junction kept 3 bases outside the gene matches. The CDR3 extends over 15 amino acids. In the authors' methods: The assay estimated nucleated cells by amplifying reference gene primers. Only in-frame clones appear in the TCRdb table, and some are missing; sequencing was by immunoSEQ multiplex PCR. From that table come the V and J calls and clone size; the DNA was used to work out D and trimming. The table shows under 200,000 clones, with about 82% occurring only once.

The sequence derives from a woman aged 25-40 years with acute or convalescent COVID-19. Sequenced sample: peripheral blood. V and J are TRBV19 and TRBJ2-2, with TRBD2 matching 8 bases. CDR3 loop: CASSIQGLGTGELFF. The DNA for the CDR3 is TGTGCCAGTAGTATACAGGGACTAGGCACCGGGGAGCTGTTTTTT.